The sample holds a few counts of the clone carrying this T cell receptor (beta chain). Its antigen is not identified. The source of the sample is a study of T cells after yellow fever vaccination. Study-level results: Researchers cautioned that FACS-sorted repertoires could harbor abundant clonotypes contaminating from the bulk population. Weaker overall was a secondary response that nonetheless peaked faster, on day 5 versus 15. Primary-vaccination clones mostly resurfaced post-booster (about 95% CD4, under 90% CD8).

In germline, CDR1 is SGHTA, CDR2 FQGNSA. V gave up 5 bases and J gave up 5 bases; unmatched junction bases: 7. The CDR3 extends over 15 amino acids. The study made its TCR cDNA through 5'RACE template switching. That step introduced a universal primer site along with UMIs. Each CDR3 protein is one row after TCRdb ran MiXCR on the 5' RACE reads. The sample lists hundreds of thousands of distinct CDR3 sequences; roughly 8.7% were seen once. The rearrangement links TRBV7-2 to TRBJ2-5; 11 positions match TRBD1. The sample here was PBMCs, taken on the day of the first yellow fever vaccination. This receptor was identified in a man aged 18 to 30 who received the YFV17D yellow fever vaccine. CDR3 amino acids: CASSPSRDRGETQYF. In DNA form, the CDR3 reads TGTGCCAGCAGCCCGTCCCGGGACAGGGGGGAGACCCAGTACTTC.